These T cell receptor beta chains were read from a single sample in a study of early T cells in non-severe SARS-CoV-2 infection. TCRdb analysed the 5' RACE reads with MiXCR anew, one entry per CDR3 protein. The data hold roughly 120,000 distinct CDR3 sequences, with just under 15% observed a single time. Sequenced: whole blood. All receptors derive from an adult who was a healthcare worker with PCR-confirmed SARS-CoV-2 infection or an uninfected control (not recorded which). Each CDR3 is given with its conserved first and last residue. The D gene is left open where the match is weak. A clone size is listed for some rows: how often the clone was seen (once, few, many), or a class if it is expanded.

clone_size j_call v_call d_call cdr3_aa cdr3_nt
NA TRBJ2-1 TRBV5-1 TRBD1 CASSWGQSSYNEQFF TGCGCCAGCAGCTGGGGACAGAGCTCCTACAATGAGCAGTTCTTC
few TRBJ2-5 TRBV5-1 NA CASSSLGPQQETQYF TGCGCCAGCAGCTCCCTAGGTCCACAGCAAGAGACCCAGTACTTC
few TRBJ1-1 TRBV30 NA CAWSLGELYTEAFF TGTGCCTGGAGTTTGGGGGAGTTGTACACTGAAGCTTTCTTT
few TRBJ1-1 TRBV7-3 TRBD1 CASSATPDRVAEAFF TGTGCCAGCAGCGCAACCCCTGACAGGGTTGCTGAAGCTTTCTTT
NA TRBJ1-5 TRBV6-1 NA CASRRVGQPQHF TGTGCCAGCAGAAGGGTTGGTCAGCCCCAGCATTTT
many TRBJ1-5 TRBV19 NA CASNFGWKENQPQHF TGTGCCAGTAATTTCGGGTGGAAGGAGAATCAGCCCCAGCATTTT
NA TRBJ2-7 TRBV30 TRBD1 CAWGDRGMGEQYF TGTGCCTGGGGGGACAGGGGAATGGGAGAGCAGTACTTC
NA TRBJ2-7 TRBV4-1 NA CASSQDDSSYEQYF TGCGCCAGCAGCCAAGATGACAGCTCCTACGAGCAGTACTTC
few TRBJ1-4 TRBV12-3/TRBV12-4 NA CASSLGQVINEKLFF TGTGCCAGCAGTTTAGGACAGGTGATCAATGAAAAACTGTTTTTT
NA TRBJ2-1 TRBV5-1 TRBD2 CASSFTGGSDEQFF TGCGCCAGCAGCTTCACCGGGGGGTCGGATGAGCAGTTCTTC
NA TRBJ1-1 TRBV6-6 TRBD1 CASARTGGKNTEAFF TGTGCCAGCGCCAGGACAGGCGGCAAGAACACTGAAGCTTTCTTT
few TRBJ1-6 TRBV5-1 NA CASSSGSFNSPLHF TGCGCCAGCAGCTCCGGGTCGTTCAATTCACCCCTCCACTTT
NA TRBJ1-2 TRBV12-5 NA CASGLPPTYYGYTF TGTGCTAGTGGTTTGCCCCCAACTTACTATGGCTACACCTTC